This T cell receptor (beta chain) stems from a study of regulatory T cells in long-lasting Graves disease (dated by TCRdb to the early 2020s). Study-level background: Persistent Graves' disease meant more than 5 years of antithyroid drug treatment with TSH receptor autoantibodies that stayed positive. This study used TCR sequencing and RNA sequencing of peripheral blood to compare persistent Graves' disease patients against newly diagnosed Graves' disease patients. The study was registered as a clinical trial and conducted in China. A total of roughly 35 samples underwent TCR sequencing, from about 13 patients with persistent Graves' disease and approximately 20 patients with newly diagnosed Graves' disease. Antithyroid drugs had been taken for roughly 10 years on average by persistent Graves' disease patients in the clinical cohort. The paper as a whole reports these results and caveats: Compared with newly diagnosed patients, patients with persistent Graves' disease had lower TCR Shannon entropy and fewer highly expanded clones, which suggests clonal expansion. Persistent patients shared more public clonotypes among themselves (around 3,000) than newly diagnosed patients did (about 970). Peripheral blood alone was examined, since thyroid tissue, which constituted the primary lesion, could not be accessed. Only the TCR beta chain was sequenced and analyzed. As a limitation, the authors acknowledged that the small sample size may reduce accuracy.

The label giving this sample's time point can be read as: persistent/refractory GD, antithyroid drugs over 5 years with positive TRAb. For both TCR sequencing and RNA sequencing, RNA was extracted from PBMCs using TRIzol. The diagnosis of Graves' disease followed American Thyroid Association guidelines. Patients for the study were recruited at an endocrinology department in Xi'an, China. Each patient gave around 9.2 milliliters of peripheral blood, collected in an EDTA anticoagulant tube. Ficoll Paque Plus density gradient separation was used to isolate PBMCs, and no further T cell sorting was performed. An Agilent 2100 Bioanalyzer and agarose gel were used to assess RNA quality, and a NanoDrop 2000 was used to measure RNA concentration. In regard to this clonotype: Its antigen target is currently unknown. No base-level quality is on record; no much larger clone is a single base apart.

The method behind the library was multiplex PCR. Sequencer: Illumina HiSeq 4000. CDR3 regions were amplified by Arm-PCR with iRepertoire HTBI primers to construct TCR beta libraries. Before sequencing, the PCR products underwent gel purification. For the original study's pipeline: Across samples, roughly 60 TRBV and roughly 15 TRBJ segments were identified and used for gene usage analysis of CDR3 amino acid clonotypes. COPE and FqMerger were used to merge filtered high-quality paired reads into contigs. BLAST was used to align contigs to IMGT TRBV, TRBD and TRBJ reference genes, with CDR3 defined following IMGT. Clonotypes above 0.1% frequency were classified as highly expanded clones. Repertoire diversity was measured by Shannon entropy, and V-J evenness by the Gini coefficient. Clonotypes shared by more than one individual were considered public. The public reads were reprocessed in TCRdb via fastp at Q25 and MiXCR, keeping in-frame beta chains. Rows are unified per CDR3 protein, each entry keeping the most common DNA and genes. The V and J calls were not made by the authors but by TCRdb's processing. Within this sample are 350,000 to 450,000 distinct CDR3 sequences, with around 21% of them counted one time only. Less than 25% of the sample is held by the ten biggest clonotypes.

The receptor comes from a female donor with Graves disease. This sample comprised peripheral blood mononuclear cells (PBMCs), obtained when the disease was refractory, from a patient treated with antithyroid drugs.

The CDR3 in this case is CASSLGTGVLLNTEAFF. The DNA reads TGTGCCAGCAGTTTAGGGACAGGGGTTTTATTGAACACTGAAGCTTTCTTT. The chain couples TRBV28 to TRBJ1-1; TRBD1 agrees with 10 junctional bases. Trimming removed 2 bases from V and 0 bases from J; the gene matches leave 6 bases unexplained. CDR1 is given as MDHEN and CDR2 as SYDVKM, both from the germline V gene. CDR3 length: 17 amino acids, cysteine to phenylalanine. CDR3 DNA only is kept here, 51 bases in frame from base 1.